Below, 20 T cell receptor beta chains from the same sample are listed, as sequenced in a study of post-analysis software for immune sequencing data (dated by TCRdb to between 2015 and 2016). The investigation overall reported the following: Significantly higher frequencies in patients than in controls were found for a few TRBV segments, including TRBV5-6, TRBV5-1 and TRBV20-1.

Their antigens remain unidentified. The method behind the library was PCR. Sequencer: Illumina HiSeq 2500. To reduce PCR and sequencing biases, unique molecular identifiers were incorporated into the TCR beta cDNA libraries. In-frame beta chains were kept once TCRdb had trimmed the public reads at Q25 with fastp and called clones with MiXCR. Identical CDR3 protein sequences are pooled into one entry, listed with their most common genes and DNA. A total of 150,000 to 200,000 distinct CDR3 sequences appear in this sample, approximately 28% of them only once. The ten largest make up roughly 1.6% of the sample. The sample comprised blood. These receptors were collected from a girl aged 5-17 years with multiple sclerosis.

This chain links TRBV7-9 with TRBJ2-3; 9 nucleotides agree with TRBD1. V lost 6 bases to trimming and J lost 4 bases; unmatched junction nucleotides: 8. Germline CDR1 reads SEHNR; CDR2 reads FQNEAQ (reference sequence). The CDR3 length is 15 residues. DNA of the CDR3: TGTGCCAGCAGTACCCGGGACAGGGCAGCAGATACGCAGTATTTT. Its protein is CASSTRDRAADTQYF.

Regarding this clonotype: A read error is possible here, since a much larger clone lies one base away. V is TRBV4-1 and J is TRBJ2-1; 7 nucleotides align to TRBD1. The germline V gene encodes CDR1 MGHRA and CDR2 YSYEKL. The V and J ends lost 6 bases and 13 bases, in that order; junction bases with no gene match: 15. The CDR3 is 14 amino acids. CDR3 DNA: TGCGCCAGCAGGGGCAGGGGGTTCGGGGAGACCCAGTTCTTC. This translates into CASRGRGFGETQFF.

There are many counts of this clonotype. The CDR3 sequence: CSARVAVGRETQYF. The DNA for the CDR3 is TGCAGTGCTAGAGTAGCGGTGGGGCGGGAGACCCAGTACTTC. V and J are TRBV20-1 and TRBJ2-5; D may be TRBD2 (6 bases). The CDR3 has 14 amino acids. Between the trimmed V and J ends, which lost 1 base and 5 bases, there was a span of 14 bases. Germline V CDR1 and CDR2: DFQATT, SNEGSKA (reference sequence).

This clonotype was seen many times. This chain connects TRBV3-1 to TRBJ1-2, with D possibly matching TRBD1 (5 bases). Looked up from germline, CDR1 is LGHDT and CDR2 is YNNKEL (reference sequence). V was cut by 1 base and J by 4 bases, with 13 bases left in between. This CDR3 comprises 15 residues. The DNA of the CDR3 is TGTGCCAGCAGCCAAGGGAGCGGGGCCCGCTATGGCTACACCTTC. Protein product: CASSQGSGARYGYTF. The complete variable domain, with remaining parts taken from reference TRBV3-1 and TRBJ1-2, reads DTAVSQTPKYLVTQMGNDKSIKCEQNLGHDTMYWYKQDSKKFLKIMFSYNNKELIINETVPNRFSPKSPDKAHLNLHINSLELGDSAVYFCASSQGSGARYGYTFGSGTRLTVV.

The chain carries TRBV20-1 and TRBJ2-1, with D perhaps given as TRBD1 or TRBD2 (5 bases each). The CDR3 length is 15 residues. From germline, CDR1 is DFQATT and CDR2 SNEGSKA (reference sequence). Trimming removed 6 bases from V and 7 bases from J, with 22 bases in between. Written as DNA, the CDR3 is TGCAGTGCCGCGCCCGGGGCTAGAGGACCTAATGAGCAGTTCTTC. Its protein is CSAAPGARGPNEQFF.

CDR3 DNA sequence: TGTGCCAGCAGCCCCTGGACGAGGGGCAGAAACTATGGCTACACCTTC. This gives the protein CASSPWTRGRNYGYTF. This chain links TRBV21-1 with TRBJ1-2; the DNA was not compared with TRBD1, the D call given in the table. TRBV21-1 is tagged as a pseudogene. The CDR3 covers 16 residues.

This clonotype occurred a few times. The CDR3 nucleotides read TGCGCCAGCAGCGTGGGAACGGTGGCAACTAATGAAAAACTGTTTTTT. This encodes CASSVGTVATNEKLFF. The chain uses TRBV5-1 and TRBJ1-4; no clear D gene. V lost 4 bases, J lost 0 bases, and 13 bases lay in between. Germline lookup yields CDR1 SGHRS and CDR2 YFSETQ. The CDR3 is 16 residues long.

The genes are TRBV12-3 or TRBV12-4 and TRBJ2-1; unclear D gene. V gave up 6 bases and J gave up 10 bases, with 13 bases separating them. The CDR3 extends over 12 amino acids. The CDR3 spells CASSLSSYEQFF. DNA of the CDR3: TGTGCCAGCAGCCTAAGCTCCTACGAGCAGTTCTTC.

V is TRBV6-6 and J is TRBJ1-2; D gene unclear. V lost 5 bases, J lost 4 bases, and 14 bases lay in between. Germline assignment: CDR1 MNHNY and CDR2 SVGAGI (reference sequence). The CDR3 consists of 14 residues. CDR3 loop: CASSAPRELYGYTF. Here the CDR3 DNA reads TGTGCCAGCAGTGCCCCCCGGGAGCTCTATGGCTACACCTTC.

This clonotype has more than one count but fewer than ten. The chain recombines TRBV9 with TRBJ2-5; D is unclear. With the DNA end fitting TRBJ2-7 better, the J assignment may be wrong. The CDR3 has 14 residues. Germline lookup yields CDR1 SGDLS and CDR2 YYNGEE. CDR3 coding DNA: TGTGCCAGCAGCGTGTACTCGACCAGCTCCGAGCAGTACTTC. As protein: CASSVYSTSSEQYF.

This clonotype was picked up a small number of times. One end of the junction is discordant with germline, which a read error may explain. The chain links TRBV20-1 to TRBJ2-3; 7 nucleotides match TRBD1. Germline V gene sequence: CDR1 DFQATT, CDR2 SNEGSKA (reference sequence). This CDR3 is 13 amino acids long. The DNA of the CDR3 is TGCAGTGCGAGAGACAGGGTTTTGGATACGCAGTATTTT. It specifies CSARDRVLDTQYF.

This clonotype showed up just a few times. This rearrangement joins TRBV6-2 or TRBV6-3 to TRBJ2-4; D uncertain. Trimming took 4 bases from V and 13 from J, leaving 14 bases between them. The CDR3 has 12 amino acids. Germline CDR1 and CDR2: MNHEY and SVGEGT. The CDR3 loop reads CASSSSGYVQYF. As DNA, the CDR3 is TGTGCCAGCAGTTCCTCAGGCTACGTGCAGTACTTC.

This clonotype has a count of ten or more. The chain joins TRBV4-1 to TRBJ2-5, with D possibly TRBD2 on 5 matching bases. This CDR3 comprises 18 residues. Germline assignment: CDR1 MGHRA and CDR2 YSYEKL. The V end was cut by 3 bases, the J end by 1 base, with 21 bases between. The CDR3 bases are TGCGCCAGCAGCCATCCCGACGCAAGCGGTACCTTCCAAGAGACCCAGTACTTC. Encoded protein: CASSHPDASGTFQETQYF.

There are a few counts of this clonotype. The V gene is TRBV4-1, the J gene TRBJ1-2, with TRBD1 as a possible D gene (5 bases). Trimming left V 1 base short and J 1 base short, with 13 bases between. Germline V CDR1 and CDR2: MGHRA, YSYEKL. The CDR3 has 16 residues. CDR3 sequence reads: CASSQVPIGDNYGYTF. CDR3 in DNA: TGCGCCAGCAGCCAAGTTCCTATAGGGGATAACTATGGCTACACCTTC.

Remarks on this clonotype: Just one base apart from a much larger clone, this may be a read error. V gene TRBV7-2 combines with J gene TRBJ2-5; 9 bases match TRBD1. Germline assignment: CDR1 SGHTA and CDR2 FQGNSA. The CDR3 is 15 residues long. The ends lost 1 base at V and 11 bases at J; junction bases unmatched: 11. The CDR3 sequence: CASSLDGTGHGEQYF. CDR3 nucleotide sequence: TGTGCCAGCAGCTTAGACGGGACAGGGCACGGGGAGCAGTACTTC.

This clonotype was observed a handful of times. The chain carries TRBV11-2 and TRBJ2-2; 7 bases align to TRBD2. The length of the CDR3 is 15 residues. J gave up 4 bases and V 2 bases, and 4 bases lay outside the gene matches. CDR1 and CDR2 (germline): SGHAT, FQNNGV. CDR3 in DNA: TGTGCCAGCAGCTTAATGGGGGGGAGCACCGGGGAGCTGTTTTTT. Translation: CASSLMGGSTGELFF.

The rearrangement links TRBV20-1 to TRBJ1-5; perhaps TRBD1 as D (5 bases). Germline-derived CDR1 and CDR2 are DFQATT and SNEGSKA (reference sequence). V was pared by 6 bases and J by 3 bases, with 15 bases between. The CDR3 totals 14 residues. The CDR3 region is CSARGGVDNQPQHF. The CDR3 coding sequence is TGCAGTGCCCGGGGGGGAGTGGACAATCAGCCCCAGCATTTT.

This rearrangement joins TRBV11-2 to TRBJ2-2, with D perhaps TRBD2 (5 bases). CDR1 SGHAT and CDR2 FQNNGV come from the germline V gene. Trimming cost V 5 bases and J 4 bases, with 8 bases left between them. The CDR3 spans 13 residues. CDR3 amino acids: CASSQGGTGELFF. CDR3 nucleotides: TGTGCCAGCAGCCAAGGAGGCACCGGGGAGCTGTTTTTT.

This clonotype was seen a few times. This may be a read error, as it is one base from a much larger clone. V gene TRBV10-3 combines with J gene TRBJ2-7; TRBD2 matches at 10 bases. The ends lost 10 bases at V and 7 bases at J; junction bases unmatched: 13. The CDR3 has 14 amino acids. The germline gives CDR1 ENHRY, CDR2 SYGVKD. CDR3 protein: CATASGLASNEQYF. The CDR3 DNA sequence: TGTGCCACTGCCTCGGGACTAGCGAGCAATGAGCAGTACTTC.

In its sample, this clonotype was seen a few times. This sequence joins TRBV18 and TRBJ1-1; 9 nucleotides match TRBD1. Germline V gene lookup returns CDR1 KGHSH and CDR2 LQKENI. V dropped 1 base and J dropped 6; count of bases not matched to a gene: 15. The CDR3 totals 18 residues. The CDR3 is CASSPLMDLGDRASEAFF. The CDR3 region has the DNA TGTGCCAGCTCACCACTTATGGATCTCGGGGACAGGGCCTCTGAAGCTTTCTTT.